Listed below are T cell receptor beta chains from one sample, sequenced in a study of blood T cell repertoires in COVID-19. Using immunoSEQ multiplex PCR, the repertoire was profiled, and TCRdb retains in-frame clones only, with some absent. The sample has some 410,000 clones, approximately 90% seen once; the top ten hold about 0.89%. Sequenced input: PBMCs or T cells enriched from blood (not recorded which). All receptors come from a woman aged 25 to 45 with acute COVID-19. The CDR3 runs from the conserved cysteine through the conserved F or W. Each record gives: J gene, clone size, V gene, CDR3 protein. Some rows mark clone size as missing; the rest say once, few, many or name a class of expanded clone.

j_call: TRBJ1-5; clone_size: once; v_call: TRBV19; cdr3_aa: CASSTLQGPSNQPQHF
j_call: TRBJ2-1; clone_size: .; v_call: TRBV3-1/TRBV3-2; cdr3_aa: CASSHAPDRAYNEQFF
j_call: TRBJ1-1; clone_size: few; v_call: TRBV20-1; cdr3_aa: CSARAEHGAFF
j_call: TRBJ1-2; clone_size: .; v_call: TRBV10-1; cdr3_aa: CASSESTRYGYTF
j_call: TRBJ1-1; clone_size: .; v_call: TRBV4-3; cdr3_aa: CASSQEAADRGRTEAFF
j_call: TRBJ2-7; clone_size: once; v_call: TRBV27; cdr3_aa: CASSLSSEPRREQYF
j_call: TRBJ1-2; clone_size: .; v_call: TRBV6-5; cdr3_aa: CASSTQGDGYTF
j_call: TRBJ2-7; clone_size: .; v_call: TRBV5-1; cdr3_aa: CASSLSQTGERHEQYF
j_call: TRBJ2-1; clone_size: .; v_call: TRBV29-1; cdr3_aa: CSVASKVPSGGNEQFF
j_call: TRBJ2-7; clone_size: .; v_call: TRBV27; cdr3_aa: CASSFLTGEESYEQYF
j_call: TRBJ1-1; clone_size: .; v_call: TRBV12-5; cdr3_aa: CASGPGTGNTEAFF
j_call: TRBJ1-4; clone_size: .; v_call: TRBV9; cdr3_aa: CASSVTGAAIEKLFF
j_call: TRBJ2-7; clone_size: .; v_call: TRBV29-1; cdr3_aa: CSAGPGTGPYEQYF
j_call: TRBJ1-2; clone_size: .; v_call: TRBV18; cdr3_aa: CASSPMSGAKPYGYTF
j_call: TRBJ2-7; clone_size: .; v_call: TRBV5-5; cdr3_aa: CASSTDYRGVYEQYF
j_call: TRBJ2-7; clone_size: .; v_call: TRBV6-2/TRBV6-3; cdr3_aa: CASSRLGQGPYEQYF
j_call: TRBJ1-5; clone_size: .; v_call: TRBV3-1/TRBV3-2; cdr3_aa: CASSSLGNQPQHF
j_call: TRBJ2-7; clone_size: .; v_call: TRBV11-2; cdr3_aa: CASSPGQGRAGYEQYF
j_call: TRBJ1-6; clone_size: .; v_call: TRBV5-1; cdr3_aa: CASSLGAGANYNSPLHF
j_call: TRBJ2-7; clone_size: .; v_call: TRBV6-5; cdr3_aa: CASSYQGQGVREQYF